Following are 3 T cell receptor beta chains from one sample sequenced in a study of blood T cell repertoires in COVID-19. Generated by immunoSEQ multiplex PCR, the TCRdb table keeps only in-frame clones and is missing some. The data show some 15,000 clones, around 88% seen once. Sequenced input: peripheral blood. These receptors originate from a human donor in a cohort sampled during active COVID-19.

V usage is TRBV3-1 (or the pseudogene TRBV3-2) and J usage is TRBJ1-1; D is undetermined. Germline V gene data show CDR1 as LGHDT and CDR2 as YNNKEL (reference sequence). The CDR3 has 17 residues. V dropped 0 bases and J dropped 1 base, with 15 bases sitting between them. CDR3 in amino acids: CASSQDLAFAANTEAFF. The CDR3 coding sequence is TGTGCCAGCAGCCAAGACCTAGCTTTCGCGGCGAACACTGAAGCTTTCTTT.

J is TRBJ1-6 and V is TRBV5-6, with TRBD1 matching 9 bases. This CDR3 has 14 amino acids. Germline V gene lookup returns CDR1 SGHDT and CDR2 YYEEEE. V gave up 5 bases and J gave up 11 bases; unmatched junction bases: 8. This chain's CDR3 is CASRDRGGKTPLHF. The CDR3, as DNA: TGTGCCAGCAGGGACAGGGGTGGGAAAACACCCCTCCACTTT.

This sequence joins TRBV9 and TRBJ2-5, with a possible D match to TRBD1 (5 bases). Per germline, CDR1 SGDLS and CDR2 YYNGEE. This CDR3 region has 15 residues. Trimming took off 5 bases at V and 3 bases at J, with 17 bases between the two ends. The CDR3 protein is CASSPTPGYEETQYF. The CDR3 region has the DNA TGTGCCAGCAGTCCTACTCCAGGGTACGAAGAGACCCAGTACTTC.